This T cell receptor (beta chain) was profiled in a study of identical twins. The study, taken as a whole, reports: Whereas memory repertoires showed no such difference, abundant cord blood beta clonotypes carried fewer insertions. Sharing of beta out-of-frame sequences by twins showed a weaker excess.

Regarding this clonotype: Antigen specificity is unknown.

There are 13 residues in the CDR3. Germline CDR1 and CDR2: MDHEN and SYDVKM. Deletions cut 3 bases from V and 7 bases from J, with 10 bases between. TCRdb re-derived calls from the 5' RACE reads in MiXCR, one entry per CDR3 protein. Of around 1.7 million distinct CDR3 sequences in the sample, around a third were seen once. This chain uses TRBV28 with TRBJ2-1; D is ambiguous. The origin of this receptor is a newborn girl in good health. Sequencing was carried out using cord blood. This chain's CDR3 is CASSLMGINEQFF. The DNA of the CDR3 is TGTGCCAGCAGTTTGATGGGGATAAATGAGCAGTTCTTC.